This T cell receptor beta chain is from a study of PD-1 blockade in classical Hodgkin lymphoma. This clone was recorded a few times. Its antigen is undetermined. V lost 5 bases and J 8 bases, leaving 9 bases between the germline ends. The germline V gene encodes CDR1 SNHLY and CDR2 FYNNEI. The length of the CDR3 is 11 residues. Notes on the study in general: Diversity in CD4+ TCRs, unlike that measured in CD8+ TCRs, had risen significantly by C4D1.

TCRdb's table, derived via immunoSEQ multiplex PCR, lists solely in-frame clones and lacks some. This table holds 15,000 to 20,000 clones, roughly 77% found once. Following autologous stem cell transplantation, relapse occurred in every patient, and exposure to brentuximab vedotin varied. This chain joins TRBV2 and TRBJ1-1; D unresolved. The material sequenced was peripheral blood mononuclear cells (PBMCs), taken before the second cycle of nivolumab. The TCR originated in a human donor with classical Hodgkin lymphoma. CDR3 DNA sequence: TGTGCCAGCAGTTTGGGTCTGGAAGCTTTCTTT. As protein: CASSLGLEAFF.